This TCR beta chain was obtained from a study of shared clonotypes between healthy human individuals. The study, taken as a whole, reports: At large depth, rarefaction still showed sorted-subset sequencing to be incomplete.

Regarding this clone: The antigen is undetermined.

The assay used deep level. Assay used: immunoSEQ multiplex PCR; TCRdb lists only in-frame clones, some missing. The sample shows a few million clones, less than 95% of them seen only once. V lost 2 bases, J lost 9 bases, and 5 bases stayed unmatched. CDR3 length equals 14 residues. The germline V gene encodes CDR1 MDHEN and CDR2 SYDVKM. J is TRBJ2-1 and V is TRBV28; 9 positions agree with TRBD1. The receptor was isolated from a man aged 18 to 35 in good health. Some clones in this sample may be carry-over from other donors' samples. The specimen was naive CD4+ T cells from PBMCs. The subset is: CD45RA+ positively selected. The CDR3 sequence: CASSLGGQGTEQFF. In nucleotides, the CDR3 is TGTGCCAGCAGTTTAGGGGGACAGGGTACTGAGCAGTTCTTC.